This T cell receptor (beta chain) was sequenced during a study of T-cell memory formation after mild COVID-19 (dated by TCRdb to about 2021). About the investigation overall: TCR sequence clusters from the two donors were found to be largely donor specific. Two young, previously healthy adult volunteers, one female and one male, were included in the cohort. In two donors, T-cell clones that expanded and contracted after mild COVID-19 were followed by sequencing TCRalpha and TCRbeta repertoires longitudinally. The research as a whole found: Clones that contracted from day 15 to 85 showed balanced CD4/CD8 phenotypes, whereas a second wave of clones that expanded from day 15 to 37 leaned towards CD4+. The detection of some responding clones in pre-infection memory suggests that pre-existing cross-reactive memory T cells joined the SARS-CoV-2 response. SARS-CoV-2 specificity was not confirmed for the second-wave clones peaking on day 37. Contracting CD4+ clones turned up mainly in the CM and EM memory subsets, whereas EMRA was where CD8+ clones were enriched. The study covered only a couple of mild cases, and larger cohorts including severe cases with pre-infection samples were considered necessary.

This clonotype was counted between two and nine times. The antigen this receptor binds is unknown. No quality values exist for individual bases; no much larger clone is one base distant. PBMCs were isolated by Ficoll-Paque density gradient centrifugation. Sequencing was performed on an Illumina NovaSeq 6000. Using 5'RACE with constant-segment primers, TCRalpha and TCRbeta cDNA libraries were constructed, with sample barcodes and unique molecular identifiers added in the process. Trizol reagent was used to extract RNA from every sample. The libraries were amplified in two PCR steps, and the second step added a second sample barcode and Illumina TruSeq adapters. The libraries were sequenced on an Illumina NovaSeq using 2 x 150 bp paired-end reads. The study's processing was this. Demultiplexing of reads and collapsing into UMI-guided consensus sequences were performed with migec v1.2.7. With mixcr v2.1.11, UMI consensuses were aligned to TRA and TRB V and J templates and assembled into clonotypes. A clonotype was counted as expanded or contracted only if both edgeR and NoisET called the change significant, with noise models trained on biological replicates. edgeR calls used a false discovery rate-adjusted p below 0.01 and a log2 fold-change threshold of 1. As an exploratory analysis of dynamics, PCA with hierarchical clustering was applied to max-normalized trajectories of the 1000 most abundant clonotypes. The CD4 or CD8 phenotype of responding clones was assigned using the separately sequenced CD4+ and CD8+ repertoires. TCRdb passed the public sequencing reads through fastp at Q25 and MiXCR, retaining productive beta sequences. Each CDR3 protein gets just one entry, which takes the most common genes and DNA from the rows behind it. TCRdb's processing, not the authors', yielded these V and J calls. In all, the sample holds 300,000 to 350,000 distinct CDR3 sequences, and around 13% of those were seen once. The ten largest clones add up to over 20% of the sample.

The CDR3, cysteine through phenylalanine, is 13 amino acids long. Solely the CDR3 DNA is kept, with 39 bases framed from the first base. CDR1 and CDR2 (DFQATT, SNEGSKA) derive from the germline V gene (reference sequence). V is clipped by 0 bases and J by 7 bases, and the sequence between their germline boundaries is 9 bases long. The specimen sequenced was PBMCs or a T cell subset sorted from them (not recorded which). The TCR originated in a man younger than 35 who had mild COVID-19 (a few samples of this study predate the infection). The sample titles of this study are shuffled in the database, so cell type and time point are left out; the donor was told from shared clones. The rearrangement joined TRBV20-1 to TRBJ2-2; a confident D gene designation cannot be given. Here the CDR3 is given as CSARDASRGELFF. The nucleotide sequence is TGCAGTGCTAGAGATGCCAGCCGCGGGGAGCTGTTTTTT.